This TCR beta chain was identified in a study of shared clonotypes between healthy human individuals. V lost 4 bases, J lost 6 bases, and 12 bases lay in between. There are 12 residues in the CDR3. Looked up from germline, CDR1 is SQVTM and CDR2 is ANQGSEA. CD8 cells classed as naive were CD45RO-negative and positively selected for CCR7, excluding terminally differentiated effector memory CD45RA+ cells. All of the donors resided in Nashville, Tennessee, and each was a Caucasian adult. A deep-level run was used for the assay. Sorted-subset replicate PCR reactions were performed with approximately 0.2 ug DNA, corresponding to tens of thousands of T cell genomes. Sequencing was performed with immunoSEQ multiplex PCR; in TCRdb, only in-frame clones are kept and a portion is missing. The sample holds nearly 600,000 clones; about 95% are singletons and the top ten take 0.085% to 0.11%.

V gene TRBV29-1 combines with J gene TRBJ1-1, with unresolved D. The sequence was collected from a woman aged 25-40 years in good health. Sample: naive CD8+ T cells sorted from blood. This chain's CDR3 is CSVVVGLAEAFF. Here the CDR3 DNA reads TGCAGCGTTGTAGTTGGGCTGGCTGAAGCTTTCTTT. The whole variable domain, remainder taken from reference TRBV29-1 and TRBJ1-1, is SAVISQKPSRDICQRGTSLTIQCQVDSQVTMMFWYRQQPGQSLTLIATANQGSEATYESGFVIDKFPISRPNLTFSTLTVSNMSPEDSSIYLCSVVVGLAEAFFGQGTRLTVV.